The source of this T cell receptor beta chain is a study of spatial heterogeneity in lung cancer. Study findings and constraints: Expanded intratumoral alpha and beta TCR counts tracked tumor mutation counts.

The table lists this clonotype with a few counts. Antigen specificity is unknown. J lost 7 bases, V lost 5 bases, and 14 bases had no gene match. In germline, CDR1 is MDHEN, CDR2 SYDVKM. The CDR3 runs to 16 residues. Time point specified: sample taken at primary tumor resection. TCRdb called the 5' RACE reads again in MiXCR, with one record for every CDR3 protein. The table lists about 27,000 distinct CDR3 sequences, just over 7% of them singletons. The chain couples TRBV28 to TRBJ1-1; 9 bases map to TRBD1. The receptor's source is a male donor with early-stage non-small cell lung cancer. The sequenced sample was lung tumor tissue, obtained at surgery. CDR3 loop: CASSLLSGTGRIEAFF. The DNA for the CDR3 is TGTGCCAGCAGTCTCCTCTCCGGGACAGGGAGGATTGAAGCTTTCTTT.